This TCR beta chain was observed in a study of cytomegalovirus exposure and HLA in healthy donors. This CDR3 contains 14 residues. CDR1 and CDR2 from the germline V gene are MDHEN and SYDVKM. Trimming stripped 3 bases from V and 5 bases from J, with 14 bases between. PCR was performed using 60 Vbeta and 13 Jbeta primers. Here immunoSEQ multiplex PCR was the method, and the copy in TCRdb shows in-frame clones only, minus some. The data contain 85,000 to 100,000 clones, roughly three quarters of them singletons. This clone was recorded only once. The TCR sequence derives from a woman in her sixties or seventies in good health and CMV-seronegative. V usage is TRBV28 and J usage is TRBJ2-7, with a tentative D call TRBD2 (6 bases). Sequencing was performed on PBMCs. The CDR3 is CASSFGGFRDEQYF. Here the CDR3 DNA reads TGTGCCAGCAGTTTTGGGGGGTTCAGGGACGAGCAGTACTTC.